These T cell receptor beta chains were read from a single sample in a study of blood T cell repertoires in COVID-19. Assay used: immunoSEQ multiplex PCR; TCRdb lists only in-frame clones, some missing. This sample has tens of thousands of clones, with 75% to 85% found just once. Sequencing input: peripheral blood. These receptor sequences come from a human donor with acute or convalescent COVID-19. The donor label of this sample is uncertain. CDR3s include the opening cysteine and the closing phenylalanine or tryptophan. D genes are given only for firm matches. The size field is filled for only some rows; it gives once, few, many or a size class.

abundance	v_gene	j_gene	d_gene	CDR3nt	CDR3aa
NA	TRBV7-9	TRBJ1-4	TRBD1	TGTGCCAGCAGCTATACAGGGGCTGATGAAAAACTGTTTTTT	CASSYTGADEKLFF
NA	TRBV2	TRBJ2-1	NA	TGTGCCAGCACGGCGGGGTGGTCCTACAATGAGCAGTTCTTC	CASTAGWSYNEQFF
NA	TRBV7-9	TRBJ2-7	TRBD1	TGTGCCAGCAGCTTAACAGGACAGGGCACCTACGAGCAGTACTTC	CASSLTGQGTYEQYF
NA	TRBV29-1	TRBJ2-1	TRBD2	TGCAGCGTTGCATCCGGGACTAGCGGGGGTGATGAGCAGTTCTTC	CSVASGTSGGDEQFF
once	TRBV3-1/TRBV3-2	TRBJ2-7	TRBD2	TGTGCCAGCAGCCCCCCGGGGGGGGGCGAGCAGTACTTC	CASSPPGGGEQYF
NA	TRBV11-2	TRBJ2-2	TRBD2	TGTGCCTTCCCCTCGGGGGGGCCAGATGCCGGGGAGCTGTTTTTT	CAFPSGGPDAGELFF
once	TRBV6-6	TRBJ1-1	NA	TGTGCCAGCAGTTACCCCCGACAGGCGAACACTGAAGCTTTCTTT	CASSYPRQANTEAFF
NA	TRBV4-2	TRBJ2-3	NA	TGTGCCAGCAGCCAATCAGGGTACGCAGATACGCAGTATTTT	CASSQSGYADTQYF
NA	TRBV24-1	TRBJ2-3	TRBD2	TGTGCCACCAGTGATTCGCCTAGCGGGAGGGCCGGAGATACGCAGTATTTT	CATSDSPSGRAGDTQYF
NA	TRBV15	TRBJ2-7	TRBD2	TGTGCCACCAGTCCCGATCGGGAGGGGATCCCGTACGAGCAGTACTTC	CATSPDREGIPYEQYF
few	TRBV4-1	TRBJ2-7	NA	TGCGCCAGCAGCCAAGTTTGGCGACAGCTAAGCTCCTACGAGCAGTACTTC	CASSQVWRQLSSYEQYF
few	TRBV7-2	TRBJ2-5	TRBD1	TGTGCCAGCAGCAACAGACAGGGTAAAGAGACCCAGTACTTC	CASSNRQGKETQYF
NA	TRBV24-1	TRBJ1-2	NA	TGTGCCACCAGTGCCCCCGCAGAGGGGTCCGGGGGGGATGGCTACACCTTC	CATSAPAEGSGGDGYTF
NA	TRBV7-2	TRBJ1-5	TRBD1	TGTGCCAGCAGCCATGGACAGGCCGATATCAGCAATCAGCCCCAGCATTTT	CASSHGQADISNQPQHF
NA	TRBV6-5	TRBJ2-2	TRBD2	TGTGCCAGCAGTTTGGAACGGGGGGTGAACACCGGGGAGCTGTTTTTT	CASSLERGVNTGELFF
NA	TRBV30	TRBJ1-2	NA	TGTGCCTGGTACACAGCCGCCGCCCGTGGCTACACCTTC	CAWYTAAARGYTF
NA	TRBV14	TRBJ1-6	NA	TGTGCCAGCAGCCTCGACAGGAATTCACCCCTCCACTTT	CASSLDRNSPLHF
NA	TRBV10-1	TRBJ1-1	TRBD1	TGCGCCAGCAGTGAGTCAGGAACAGGGGCACGGGCTTTCTTT	CASSESGTGARAFF
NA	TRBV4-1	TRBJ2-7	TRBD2	TGCGCCAGCAGCCAAGATTCGGGCCAGCGGGGGGGCCGATACGAGCAGTACTTC	CASSQDSGQRGGRYEQYF
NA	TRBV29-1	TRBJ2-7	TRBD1	TGCAGCGTTGAAGATACGGGACAGGGAGGCTACGAGCAGTACTTC	CSVEDTGQGGYEQYF
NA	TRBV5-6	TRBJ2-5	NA	TGTGCCAGCAGCTTGCAGACACCTATAGAGACCCAGTACTTC	CASSLQTPIETQYF
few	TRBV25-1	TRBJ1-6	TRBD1	TGTGCCAGCACCGCGGGACAGTCTTATAATTCACCCCTCCACTTT	CASTAGQSYNSPLHF
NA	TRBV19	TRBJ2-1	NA	TGTGCCAGTAGTATAACAGGGCCCTACAATGAGCAGTTCTTC	CASSITGPYNEQFF
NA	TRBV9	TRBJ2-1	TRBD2	TGTGCCAGCAGTTTCGGTAGCGGGGGGACCCGGGGTGAGCAGTTCTTC	CASSFGSGGTRGEQFF
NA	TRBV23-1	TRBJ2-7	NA	TGCGCCAGCAGTCAATCAGGTAAGGACAGCCGCTACGAGCAGTACTTC	CASSQSGKDSRYEQYF
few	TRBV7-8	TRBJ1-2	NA	TGTGCCAGCAGCTTAGGGGCAGTCTATGGCTACACCTTC	CASSLGAVYGYTF
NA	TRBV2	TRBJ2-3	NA	TGTGCCAGCAGGGAGCGGGCCCTCCTCACAGATACGCAGTATTTT	CASRERALLTDTQYF
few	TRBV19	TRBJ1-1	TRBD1	TGTGCCAGTAGTACCCTGACAGGGGACACTGAAGCTTTCTTT	CASSTLTGDTEAFF
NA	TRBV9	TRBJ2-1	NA	TGTGCCAGCAGCACCTTAGCGCAATCCTACAATGAGCAGTTCTTC	CASSTLAQSYNEQFF
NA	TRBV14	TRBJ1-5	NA	TGTGCCAGCAGCCAAGATTTCAGCGAGCCCCAGCATTTT	CASSQDFSEPQHF
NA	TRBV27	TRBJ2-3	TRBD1	TGTGCCAGCAGTCCGCGACAGGGGGCAGATACGCAGTATTTT	CASSPRQGADTQYF
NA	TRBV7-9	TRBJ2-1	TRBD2	TGTGCCAGCAGCTTATCTCGTAGCGGGGGTTTGAATGAGCAGTTCTTC	CASSLSRSGGLNEQFF
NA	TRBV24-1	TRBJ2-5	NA	TGTGCCACCAGTGGAAGGTCAGGGTTTGGGCAAGAGACCCAGTACTTC	CATSGRSGFGQETQYF
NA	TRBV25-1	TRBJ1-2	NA	TGTGCCAGCAGGGCGAATAGTGACAGCTATGGCTACACCTTC	CASRANSDSYGYTF
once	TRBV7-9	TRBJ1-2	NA	TGTGCCAGCAGCTCCGAGCCCGCAGCGGAGGCCTATGGCTACACCTTC	CASSSEPAAEAYGYTF
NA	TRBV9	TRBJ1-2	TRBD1	TGTGCCAGCAGCCCGCAGGGGGACTATGGCTACACCTTC	CASSPQGDYGYTF
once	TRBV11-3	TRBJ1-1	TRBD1	TGTGCCAGCAGCTTTACCGGACAGGGCGGGACTGAAGCTTTCTTT	CASSFTGQGGTEAFF
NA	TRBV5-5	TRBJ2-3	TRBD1	TGTGCCAGCAGCTTCTTGGTCCCGGGACAGGGGACGCTACCAGATACGCAGTATTTT	CASSFLVPGQGTLPDTQYF
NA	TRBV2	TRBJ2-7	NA	TGTGCCAGCAGTGGGCATGACTCCGTTTGGGAGCAGTACTTC	CASSGHDSVWEQYF
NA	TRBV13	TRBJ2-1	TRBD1	TGTGCCAGCAGCAGGTCAGGGGGCTCCTACAATGAGCAGTTCTTC	CASSRSGGSYNEQFF
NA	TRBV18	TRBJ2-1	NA	TGTGCCAGCTCACCACCGCAGGGGTCGAGAGAGCAGTTCTTC	CASSPPQGSREQFF
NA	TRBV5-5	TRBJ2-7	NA	TGTGCCAGCAGCTTGGGCCCTATAACCTACGAGCAGTACTTC	CASSLGPITYEQYF
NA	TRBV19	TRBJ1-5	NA	TGTGCCAGTAGTATAAGGCAGGCCGATCAGCCCCAGCATTTT	CASSIRQADQPQHF
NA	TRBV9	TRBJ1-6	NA	TGTGCCAGCAGCGTACAGGGGATAAGTAATTCACCCCTCCACTTT	CASSVQGISNSPLHF
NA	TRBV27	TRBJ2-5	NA	TGTGCCAGCAGTTTATCTTTCATGGGGCGGCGGGAGACCCAGTACTTC	CASSLSFMGRRETQYF
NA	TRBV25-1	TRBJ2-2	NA	TGTGCCAGCAGTATGGGGCTGGGCCAACCCGGGGAGCTGTTTTTT	CASSMGLGQPGELFF
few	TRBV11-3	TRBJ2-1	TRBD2	TGTGCCAGCAGTCTCGGGACTAGCAACTACAATGAGCAGTTCTTC	CASSLGTSNYNEQFF
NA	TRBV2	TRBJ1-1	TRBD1	TGTGCCAGCATGGCAGGGGGCGCCGGGGCTTTCTTT	CASMAGGAGAFF
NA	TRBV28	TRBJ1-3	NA	TGTGCCAGCAGTGTACCGCAGGGACTCACCATATATTTT	CASSVPQGLTIYF
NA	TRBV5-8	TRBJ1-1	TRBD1	TGTGCCAGCAGCTGGAAGGTTGGACAGGGTGGCACTGAAGCTTTCTTT	CASSWKVGQGGTEAFF
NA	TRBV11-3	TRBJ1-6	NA	TGTGCCAGCACCTTGGGGGGGGATGGAAATTCACCCCTCCACTTT	CASTLGGDGNSPLHF
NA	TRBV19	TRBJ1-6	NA	TGTGCCAGTAGTTCCCAGAATTCACCCCTCCACTTT	CASSSQNSPLHF
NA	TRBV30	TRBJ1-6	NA	TGTGCCTGGAGACAGGCCAATTCACCCCTCCACTTT	CAWRQANSPLHF
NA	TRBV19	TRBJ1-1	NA	TGTGCCAGTAACTCCGACAGGTCTGAAGCTTTCTTT	CASNSDRSEAFF
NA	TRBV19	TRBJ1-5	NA	TGTGCCAGTAGTAAGTCCAGGGTCAATCAGCCCCAGCATTTT	CASSKSRVNQPQHF
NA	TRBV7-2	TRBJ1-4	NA	TGTGCCAGCAGCTTAGGGGAGAGGTGGGGAAAACTGTTTTTT	CASSLGERWGKLFF
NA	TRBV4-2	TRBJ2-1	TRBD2	TGTGCCAGCAGCCAAGAGACTAGCGGGTCGACCTCAAACAATGAGCAGTTCTTC	CASSQETSGSTSNNEQFF